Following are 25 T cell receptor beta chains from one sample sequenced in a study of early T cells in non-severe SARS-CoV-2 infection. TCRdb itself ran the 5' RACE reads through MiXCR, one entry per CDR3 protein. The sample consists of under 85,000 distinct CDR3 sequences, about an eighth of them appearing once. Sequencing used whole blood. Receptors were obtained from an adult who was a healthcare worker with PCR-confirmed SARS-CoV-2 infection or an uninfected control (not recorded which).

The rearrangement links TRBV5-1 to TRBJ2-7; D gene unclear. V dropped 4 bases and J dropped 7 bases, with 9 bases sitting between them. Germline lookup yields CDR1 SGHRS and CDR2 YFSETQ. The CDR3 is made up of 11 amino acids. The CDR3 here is CASSAAIEQYF. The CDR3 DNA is TGCGCCAGCAGCGCGGCCATTGAGCAGTACTTC.

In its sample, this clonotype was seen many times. The CDR3 bases are TGTGCCAGCTCAGGGGGCTACAATGAGCAGTTCTTC. It yields the protein CASSGGYNEQFF. The V gene is TRBV27, the J gene TRBJ2-1; TRBD1 agrees at 7 bases. The germline gives CDR1 MNHEY, CDR2 SMNVEV (reference sequence). This CDR3 contains 12 residues. The J segment lost 3 bases and the V segment lost 8 bases, leaving 1 base of the junction unmatched.

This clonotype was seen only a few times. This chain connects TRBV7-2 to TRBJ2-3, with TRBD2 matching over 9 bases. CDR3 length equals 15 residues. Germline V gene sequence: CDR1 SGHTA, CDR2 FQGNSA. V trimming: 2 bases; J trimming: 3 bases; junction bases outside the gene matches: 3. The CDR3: CASSLRLAETDTQYF. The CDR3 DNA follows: TGTGCCAGCAGCTTACGACTAGCGGAAACAGATACGCAGTATTTT.

CDR3 in amino acids: CASSFGAQVNEQYF. The CDR3 DNA reads as TGCGCCAGCAGCTTCGGGGCGCAGGTAAACGAGCAGTACTTC. The genes are TRBV5-1 and TRBJ2-7; D assignment may be TRBD1 or TRBD2 (5 bases each). Germline values: CDR1 SGHRS, CDR2 YFSETQ. The V and J ends lost 2 bases and 5 bases respectively, with 14 bases between them. The CDR3 has 14 residues.

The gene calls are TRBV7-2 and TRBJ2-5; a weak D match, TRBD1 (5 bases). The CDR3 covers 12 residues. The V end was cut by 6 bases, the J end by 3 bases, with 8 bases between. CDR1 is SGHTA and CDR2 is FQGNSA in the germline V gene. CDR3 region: CASSRQKETQYF. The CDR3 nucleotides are TGTGCCAGCAGTCGACAGAAAGAGACCCAGTACTTC.

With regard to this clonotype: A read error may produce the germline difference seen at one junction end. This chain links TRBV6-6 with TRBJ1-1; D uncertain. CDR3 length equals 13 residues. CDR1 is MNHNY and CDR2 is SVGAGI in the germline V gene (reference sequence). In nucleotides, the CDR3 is TGTGCCAGCAGTCCCCAGGAACCCACTGAAGTTTTCTTT. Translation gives CASSPQEPTEVFF.

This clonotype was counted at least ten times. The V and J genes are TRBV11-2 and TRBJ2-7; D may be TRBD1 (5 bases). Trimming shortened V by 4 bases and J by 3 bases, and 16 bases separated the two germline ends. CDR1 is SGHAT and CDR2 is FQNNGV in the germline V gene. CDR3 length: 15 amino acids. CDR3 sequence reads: CASSSEEDTIYEQYF. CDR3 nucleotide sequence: TGTGCCAGCAGCTCGGAAGAGGACACTATCTACGAGCAGTACTTC. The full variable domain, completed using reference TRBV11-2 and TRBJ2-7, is EAGVAQSPRYKIIEKRQSVAFWCNPISGHATLYWYQQILGQGPKLLIQFQNNGVVDDSQLPKDRFSAERLKGVDSTLKIQPAKLEDSAVYLCASSSEEDTIYEQYFGPGTRLTVT.

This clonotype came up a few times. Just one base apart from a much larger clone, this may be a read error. Here the CDR3 DNA reads TGTGCCAGCGAGGGTTTTTTTCGTCAGCCCCAGCATTTT. The encoded protein is CASEGFFRQPQHF. The chain is built from TRBV27 and TRBJ1-5, with no clear D. The ends were cut back, 8 bases at V and 6 bases at J, with 14 bases in the middle. Germline V gives CDR1 MNHEY, CDR2 SMNVEV (reference sequence). The CDR3 totals 13 residues.

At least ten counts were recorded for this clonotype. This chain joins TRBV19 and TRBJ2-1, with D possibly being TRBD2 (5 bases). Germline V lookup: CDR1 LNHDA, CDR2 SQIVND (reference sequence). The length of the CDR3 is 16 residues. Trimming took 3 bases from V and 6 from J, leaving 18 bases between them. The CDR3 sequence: CASSIRRPTRGNEQFF. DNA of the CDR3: TGTGCCAGTAGTATTAGGAGGCCGACCCGGGGCAATGAGCAGTTCTTC.

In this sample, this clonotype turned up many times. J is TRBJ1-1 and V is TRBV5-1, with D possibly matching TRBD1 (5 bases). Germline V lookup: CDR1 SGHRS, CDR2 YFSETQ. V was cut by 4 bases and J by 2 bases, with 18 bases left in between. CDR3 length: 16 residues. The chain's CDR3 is CASSPRTGTRNTEAFF. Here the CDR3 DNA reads TGCGCCAGCAGCCCCCGCACCGGGACCCGAAACACTGAAGCTTTCTTT.

The CDR3 here is CASSRYTEAFF. CDR3 nucleotide sequence: TGCGCCAGCAGCCGGTACACTGAAGCTTTCTTT. The rearrangement joins TRBV10-2 to TRBJ1-1; D ambiguous. There are 11 residues in the CDR3. Germline loops: CDR1 WSHSY, CDR2 SAAADI. V lost 6 bases and J 3 bases, leaving 5 bases between the germline ends.

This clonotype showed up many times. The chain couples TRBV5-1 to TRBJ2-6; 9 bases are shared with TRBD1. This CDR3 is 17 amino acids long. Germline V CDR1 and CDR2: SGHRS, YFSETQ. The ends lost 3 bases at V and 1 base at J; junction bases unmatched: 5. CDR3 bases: TGCGCCAGCAGCTCGGGGACAGGGCCGTCTGGGGCCAACGTCCTGACTTTC. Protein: CASSSGTGPSGANVLTF.

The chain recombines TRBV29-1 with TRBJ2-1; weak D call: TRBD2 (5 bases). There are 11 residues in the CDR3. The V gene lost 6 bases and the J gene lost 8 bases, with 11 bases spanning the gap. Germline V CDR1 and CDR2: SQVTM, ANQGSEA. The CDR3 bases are TGCAGCGTAACTAGGCGCGATGAGCAGTTCTTC. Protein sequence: CSVTRRDEQFF.

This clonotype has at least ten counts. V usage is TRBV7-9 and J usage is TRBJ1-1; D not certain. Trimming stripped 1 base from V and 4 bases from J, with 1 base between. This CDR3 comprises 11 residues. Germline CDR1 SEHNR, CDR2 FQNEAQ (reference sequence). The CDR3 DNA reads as TGTGCCAGCAGCTTAGTCACTGAAGCTTTCTTT. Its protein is CASSLVTEAFF.

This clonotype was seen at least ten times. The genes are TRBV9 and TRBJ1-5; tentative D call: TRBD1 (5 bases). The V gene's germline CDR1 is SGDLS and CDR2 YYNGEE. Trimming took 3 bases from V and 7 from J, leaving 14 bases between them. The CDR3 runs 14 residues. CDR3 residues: CASSAGTGGQPQHF. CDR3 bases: TGTGCCAGCAGCGCGGGGACCGGCGGCCAGCCCCAGCATTTT.

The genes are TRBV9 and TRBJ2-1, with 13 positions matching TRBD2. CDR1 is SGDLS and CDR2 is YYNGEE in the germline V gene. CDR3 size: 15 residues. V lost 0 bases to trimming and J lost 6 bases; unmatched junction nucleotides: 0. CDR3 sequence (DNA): TGTGCCAGCAGCGTAGGGACTAGCGGGGGCAATGAGCAGTTCTTC. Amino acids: CASSVGTSGGNEQFF.

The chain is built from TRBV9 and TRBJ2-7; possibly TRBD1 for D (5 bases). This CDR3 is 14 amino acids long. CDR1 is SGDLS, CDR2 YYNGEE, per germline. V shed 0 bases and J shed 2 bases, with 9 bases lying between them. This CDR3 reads CASSVGGGPYEQYF. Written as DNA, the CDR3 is TGTGCCAGCAGCGTAGGGGGCGGACCCTACGAGCAGTACTTC.

The CDR3 DNA reads TGCAGTGCTAAGACTTCTAGCGGGACCCCTAGTCAGTACTTC. The encoded protein is CSAKTSSGTPSQYF. The chain couples TRBV20-1 to TRBJ2-4; 9 positions agree with TRBD2. V gave up 4 bases and J gave up 12 bases; unmatched junction bases: 13. Per the germline V gene, CDR1 is DFQATT and CDR2 is SNEGSKA (reference sequence). This CDR3 contains 14 residues.

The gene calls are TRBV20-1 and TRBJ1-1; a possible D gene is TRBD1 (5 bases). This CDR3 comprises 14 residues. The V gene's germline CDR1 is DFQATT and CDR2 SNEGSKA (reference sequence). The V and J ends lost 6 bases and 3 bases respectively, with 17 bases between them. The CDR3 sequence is CSAHSSGAHTEAFF. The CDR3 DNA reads TGCAGTGCACACAGTTCCGGGGCCCACACTGAAGCTTTCTTT.

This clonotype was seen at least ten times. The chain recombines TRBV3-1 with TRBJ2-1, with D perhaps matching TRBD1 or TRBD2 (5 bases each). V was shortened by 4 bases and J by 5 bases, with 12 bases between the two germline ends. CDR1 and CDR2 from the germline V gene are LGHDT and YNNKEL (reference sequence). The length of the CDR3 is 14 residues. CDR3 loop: CASSLWDRDNEQFF. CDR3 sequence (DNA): TGTGCCAGCAGCCTCTGGGACCGGGACAATGAGCAGTTCTTC.

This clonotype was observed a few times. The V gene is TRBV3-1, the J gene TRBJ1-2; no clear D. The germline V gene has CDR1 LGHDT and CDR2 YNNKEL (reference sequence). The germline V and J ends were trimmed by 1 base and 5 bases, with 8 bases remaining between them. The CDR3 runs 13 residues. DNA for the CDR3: TGTGCCAGCAGCCAAGGGCGGACGTATGGCTACACCTTC. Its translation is CASSQGRTYGYTF.

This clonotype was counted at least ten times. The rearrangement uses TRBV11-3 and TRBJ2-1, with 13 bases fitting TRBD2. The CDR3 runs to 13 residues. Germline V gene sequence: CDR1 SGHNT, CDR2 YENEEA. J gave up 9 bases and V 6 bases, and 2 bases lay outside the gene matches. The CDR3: CASRGLAGAEQFF. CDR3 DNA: TGTGCCAGCAGAGGACTAGCGGGAGCTGAGCAGTTCTTC. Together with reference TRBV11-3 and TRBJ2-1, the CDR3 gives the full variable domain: EAGVVQSPRYKIIEKKQPVAFWCNPISGHNTLYWYLQNLGQGPELLIRYENEEAVDDSQLPKDRFSAERLKGVDSTLKIQPAELGDSAVYLCASRGLAGAEQFFGPGTRLTVL.

Here the CDR3 DNA reads TGTGCCAGCAGTTTTGTAGGACAGGGGGGGAGCATTCAGTACTTC. Protein product: CASSFVGQGGSIQYF. The chain combines TRBV28 with TRBJ2-4, with 10 nucleotides matching TRBD1. The CDR3 is made up of 15 amino acids. With 3 bases clipped from V and 9 bases from J, the junction kept 8 bases outside the gene matches. Looked up from germline, CDR1 is MDHEN and CDR2 is SYDVKM.

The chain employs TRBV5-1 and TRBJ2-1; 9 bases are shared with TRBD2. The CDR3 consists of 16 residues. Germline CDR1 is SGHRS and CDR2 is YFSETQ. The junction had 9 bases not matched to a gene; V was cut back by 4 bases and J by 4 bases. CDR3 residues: CASSPPGLATYNEQFF. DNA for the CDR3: TGCGCCAGCAGCCCGCCGGGACTAGCTACTTACAATGAGCAGTTCTTC.

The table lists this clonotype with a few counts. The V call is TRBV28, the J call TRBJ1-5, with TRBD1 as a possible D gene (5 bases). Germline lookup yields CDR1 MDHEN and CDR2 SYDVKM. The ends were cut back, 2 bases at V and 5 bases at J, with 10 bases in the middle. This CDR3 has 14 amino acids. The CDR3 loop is CASSLGGAHQPQHF. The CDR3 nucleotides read TGTGCCAGCAGTTTAGGAGGGGCCCATCAGCCCCAGCATTTT.